Below, 15 T cell receptor beta chains from the same sample are listed, as sequenced in a study of cytomegalovirus exposure and HLA in healthy donors. Libraries were prepared by immunoSEQ multiplex PCR; TCRdb keeps only in-frame clonotypes and omits some of them. This table has 150,000 to 250,000 clones, roughly 88% appearing once. The specimen was PBMCs. The receptor set was obtained from a woman younger than 45 in good health and CMV-seropositive.

The rearrangement uses TRBV7-6 and TRBJ1-1, with a possible D match to TRBD1 (6 bases). The CDR3 extends over 16 amino acids. CDR1 is SGHVS and CDR2 is FNYEAQ in the germline V gene. The V gene lost 1 base and the J gene lost 0 bases, with 12 bases spanning the gap. CDR3 region: CASSLEAQGMNTEAFF. In DNA, the CDR3 is TGTGCCAGCAGCTTAGAAGCACAGGGTATGAACACTGAAGCTTTCTTT.

The chain uses TRBV5-6 and TRBJ1-1; TRBD1 matches 8 bases. CDR1 and CDR2 (germline): SGHDT, YYEEEE. The V and J ends lost 2 bases and 6 bases, in that order; junction bases with no gene match: 6. This CDR3 has 14 residues. Here the CDR3 reads CASSFTGGSAEAFF. The CDR3 DNA sequence: TGTGCCAGCAGCTTTACAGGGGGTAGCGCTGAAGCTTTCTTT.

This chain links TRBV25-1 with TRBJ2-5; a possible D gene is TRBD2 (6 bases). The germline V and J ends were trimmed by 0 bases and 2 bases, with 10 bases remaining between them. Germline-derived CDR1 and CDR2 are MGHDK and SYGVNS. The CDR3 has 15 amino acids. CDR3 sequence: CASSEYSGGQETQYF. Written as DNA, the CDR3 is TGTGCCAGCAGTGAATATAGCGGCGGACAAGAGACCCAGTACTTC.

The chain carries TRBV29-1 and TRBJ2-1; the match to TRBD1 covers 8 bases. CDR1 and CDR2 from the germline V gene are SQVTM and ANQGSEA. This CDR3 has 11 amino acids. V lost 5 bases, J lost 9 bases, and 3 bases stayed unmatched. The CDR3 nucleotides are TGCAGCGTTCACAGGGGGAGTGAGCAGTTCTTC. Its translation: CSVHRGSEQFF.

About this clone itself: Sequence at one end of the junction differs from germline and may be a read error. The chain has TRBV7-7 and TRBJ2-3, with D possibly being TRBD2 (6 bases). The CDR3 contains 13 residues. CDR1 is SSHAT, CDR2 FNYEAQ, per germline (reference sequence). The CDR3 region has the DNA TGTGCTAGCAGCTCTTTGGGGGGAGATACGCAGTATTTT. Translated: CASSSLGGDTQYF.

The genes are TRBV19 and TRBJ1-1; D is unresolved. Germline V gene data show CDR1 as LNHDA and CDR2 as SQIVND (reference sequence). The CDR3 length is 11 residues. Here the CDR3 DNA reads TGTGAAGGAGCCATGAACACTGAAGCTTTCTTT. Its protein is CEGAMNTEAFF.

J is TRBJ1-4 and V is TRBV7-2; no clear D. The CDR3 has 16 amino acids. CDR1 and CDR2 (germline): SGHTA, FQGNSA. With 5 bases removed from V and 0 bases from J, the gap between germline ends came to 13 bases. CDR3 in amino acids: CASSPGMVATNEKLFF. In DNA, the CDR3 is TGTGCCAGCAGCCCCGGGATGGTGGCAACTAATGAAAAACTGTTTTTT.

The chain is built from TRBV28 and TRBJ1-5; D gene uncertain. The CDR3 contains 13 residues. Deletions cut 6 bases from V and 8 bases from J, with 14 bases between. Looked up from germline, CDR1 is MDHEN and CDR2 is SYDVKM. CDR3 sequence: CASRRRLREPQHF. The CDR3 DNA reads as TGTGCCAGCAGAAGGAGGTTGAGGGAGCCCCAGCATTTT.

The chain has TRBV4-1 and TRBJ1-5; the match to TRBD1 covers 8 bases. V shed 10 bases, J shed 0 bases, and the junction held 11 bases outside the gene matches. CDR3 size: 16 residues. CDR1 and CDR2 from the germline V gene are MGHRA and YSYEKL. CDR3 nucleotide sequence: TGCGCCAATTCGACAGGGGCGGACTATAGCAATCAGCCCCAGCATTTT. Translating gives CANSTGADYSNQPQHF.

In DNA, the CDR3 is TGTGCCAGCAGCTTGGTCAGTCCAATGAACACTGAAGCTTTCTTT. Translation gives CASSLVSPMNTEAFF. The chain couples TRBV5-6 to TRBJ1-1; D is undetermined. This CDR3 is built from 15 residues. The V gene's germline CDR1 is SGHDT and CDR2 YYEEEE. The V end was cut by 0 bases, the J end by 0 bases, with 9 bases between.

This chain links TRBV6-1 with TRBJ1-1, with D perhaps TRBD1 (5 bases). The CDR3 length is 14 residues. Trimming removed 7 bases at V and 8 bases at J, with 20 bases between. The germline gives CDR1 MNHNS, CDR2 SASEGT. For the CDR3, the DNA is TGTGCCAGCACCGGACACTTGGACACCCAAGAAGCTTTCTTT. Its protein is CASTGHLDTQEAFF.

The rearrangement links TRBV7-9 to TRBJ2-7, with a weak D call TRBD1 (6 bases). Germline V gene lookup returns CDR1 SEHNR and CDR2 FQNEAQ (reference sequence). Trimming removed 6 bases from V and 3 bases from J, with 12 bases in between. The CDR3 spans 13 residues. CDR3 region: CASSYTGFYEQYF. CDR3 nucleotide sequence: TGTGCCAGCAGTTATACAGGGTTCTACGAGCAGTACTTC.

The V and J genes are TRBV10-1 and TRBJ1-3; TRBD1 matches 7 bases. The V and J ends lost 2 bases and 11 bases, in that order; junction bases with no gene match: 12. Germline V gives CDR1 WNHNN, CDR2 SYGVQD (reference sequence). The CDR3 runs 15 residues. CDR3 in amino acids: CASSETRQGALPIYF. The CDR3 DNA sequence: TGCGCCAGCAGTGAGACACGACAGGGCGCTTTACCCATATATTTT.

The CDR3 is CASSAPFRGQETQYF. CDR3 coding DNA: TGTGCCAGCAGTGCCCCTTTTCGGGGTCAAGAGACCCAGTACTTC. V usage is TRBV2 and J usage is TRBJ2-5; the D gene is possibly TRBD2 (5 bases). V lost 4 bases and J 2 bases, leaving 14 bases between the germline ends. This CDR3 spans 15 amino acids. Germline V gene data show CDR1 as SNHLY and CDR2 as FYNNEI.

The J gene is TRBJ2-1, the V gene TRBV30, with 7 positions matching TRBD2. Trimming removed 2 bases from V and 4 bases from J; junction bases left unmatched: 8. The CDR3 runs 15 residues. Germline V CDR1 and CDR2: GTSNPN, SVGIG (reference sequence). The CDR3 bases are TGTGCCTGGAGTCGGACTAGGAGGGTATACAATGAGCAGTTCTTC. It yields the protein CAWSRTRRVYNEQFF.